This T cell receptor (beta chain) derives from a study of beta chain features in type 1 diabetes. Study information: The study examined about 110,000,000 sorted cells across all samples. The study, taken as a whole, reports: For Type 1 diabetes patients, all four CD4+ subsets carried TCRB CDR3s that were moderately but significantly shorter. The question left open here concerned HLA type influencing TCRB rearrangement.

Isolation of CD4+ naive, central memory, regulatory and stem cell-like memory cells was achieved by sorting via CD45RO/CCR7/CD25/CD127/CD95/CD27. Sorted populations all exceeded 98% purity. The germline V gene encodes CDR1 SGHVS and CDR2 FNYEAQ. The CDR3 runs 14 residues. Losses at the gene ends were 0 bases for V and 5 bases for J; bases not matched to a gene: 2. This clone was recorded a few times. Antigen: not known. The whole isolated RNA underwent reverse transcription, so sequencing captured expressed TCRB transcripts. Sequencing used immunoSEQ multiplex PCR; TCRdb keeps in-frame clones, though not all of them. The sample has more than 250,000 clones; roughly 22% are singletons.

The source of this sequence is a woman between 40 and 55 years old with type 1 diabetes. Sequenced sample: naive CD4+ T cells from blood. The V call is TRBV7-6, the J call TRBJ2-7; 9 nucleotides agree with TRBD1. CDR3 loop: CASSLADRGDEQYF. In DNA, the CDR3 is TGTGCCAGCAGCTTAGCGGACAGGGGCGACGAGCAGTACTTC.